The rows below give T cell receptor beta chains drawn from one sample of a study of cytomegalovirus exposure and HLA in healthy donors. Method: immunoSEQ multiplex PCR; TCRdb's copy keeps in-frame clones and lacks some. This table has some 110,000 clones, over 65% appearing once. What was sequenced was PBMCs. The source of these receptors is a man aged 45-65 years in good health and CMV-seronegative. Each CDR3 is given with its conserved first and last residue. D genes are given only for firm matches. Expanded clones are given a class, and other clones once, few, many or no size at all.

j_call clone_size d_call v_call cdr3_nt cdr3_aa
TRBJ1-1 NA NA TRBV28 TGTGCCAGCAGTGGACAGATGAACACTGAAGCTTTCTTT CASSGQMNTEAFF
TRBJ2-5 few TRBD1 TRBV28 TGTGCCAGCAGTCTAACCCCCGGGACAGCGCAAGAGACCCAGTACTTC CASSLTPGTAQETQYF
TRBJ2-2 NA TRBD2 TRBV19 TGTGCCAGCACTTCAACGTTGGGGAGGGGATATAACACCGGGGAGCTGTTTTTT CASTSTLGRGYNTGELFF
TRBJ1-5 once NA TRBV5-4 TGTGCCAGCAGCTTACAGGGTCAGCCCCAGCATTTT CASSLQGQPQHF
TRBJ1-6 few NA TRBV4-3 TGCGCCAGCAGCCGGGGACATCTTAATTCACCCCTCCACTTT CASSRGHLNSPLHF
TRBJ1-2 NA NA TRBV6-5 TGTGCCAGCAGCCTTACATACACCTTC CASSLTYTF
TRBJ1-1 NA TRBD1 TRBV4-1 TGCGCCAGCAGCCAAGCGGGCAGACAGGGGGACACTGAAGCTTTCTTT CASSQAGRQGDTEAFF
TRBJ2-5 NA NA TRBV9 TGTGCCAGCAGCGTAGGGAACAGTCAAGAGACCCAGTACTTC CASSVGNSQETQYF
TRBJ1-3 once NA TRBV11-2 TGTGCCAGCAGCTTAGGAGGAATAATCTCTGGAAACACCATATATTTT CASSLGGIISGNTIYF
TRBJ1-5 NA TRBD1 TRBV7-9 TGTGCCAGCAGCTCCGGAGCCGGGACAGGGTTCTATCAGCCCCAGCATTTT CASSSGAGTGFYQPQHF
TRBJ1-1 NA NA TRBV5-1 TGCGCCAGCAGCCCCTTAACGGGGGGGGATGAAGCTTTCTTT CASSPLTGGDEAFF
TRBJ2-2 few NA TRBV27 TGTGCCAGCAGTTTTGAGGCCGGGGAGCTGTTTTTT CASSFEAGELFF
TRBJ2-3 NA NA TRBV2 TGTGCCAGCACGAGTACTTACGTTAGCACAGATACGCAGTATTTT CASTSTYVSTDTQYF